This T cell receptor beta chain was sequenced during a study of control samples from healthy donors and cancer patients. Clones were read by immunoSEQ multiplex PCR, and TCRdb kept only the in-frame ones, dropping some. Here the sample spans 30,000 to 35,000 clones, approximately 86% being singletons. This sequence originates from a woman aged 40 to 55 with lung cancer. The sequenced material came from PBMCs.

The CDR3 sequence: CASSYAPAYEQYF. DNA for the CDR3: TGTGCCAGCAGTTACGCGCCAGCCTACGAGCAGTACTTC. The V gene is TRBV6-2 or TRBV6-3, the J gene TRBJ2-7; no reliable D call. Germline assignment: CDR1 MNHEY and CDR2 SVGEGT. There are 13 residues in the CDR3. V was trimmed by 2 bases and J by 2 bases, leaving 7 bases between them.